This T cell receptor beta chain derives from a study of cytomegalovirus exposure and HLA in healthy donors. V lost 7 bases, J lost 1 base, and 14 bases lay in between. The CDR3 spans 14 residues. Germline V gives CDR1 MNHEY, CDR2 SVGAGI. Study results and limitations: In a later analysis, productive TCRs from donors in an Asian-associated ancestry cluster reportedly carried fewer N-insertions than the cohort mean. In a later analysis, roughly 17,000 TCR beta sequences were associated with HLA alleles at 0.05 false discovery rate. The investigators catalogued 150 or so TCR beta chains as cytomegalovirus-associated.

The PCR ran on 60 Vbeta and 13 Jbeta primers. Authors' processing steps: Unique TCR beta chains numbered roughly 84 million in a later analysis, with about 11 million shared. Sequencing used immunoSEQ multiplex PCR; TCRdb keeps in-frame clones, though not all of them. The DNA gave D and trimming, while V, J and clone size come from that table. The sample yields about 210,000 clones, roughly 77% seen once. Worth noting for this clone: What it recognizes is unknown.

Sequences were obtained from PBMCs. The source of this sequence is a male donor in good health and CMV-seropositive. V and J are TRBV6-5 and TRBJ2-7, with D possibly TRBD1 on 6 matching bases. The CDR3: CASTAGAESYEQYF. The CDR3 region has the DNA TGTGCCAGCACCGCAGGGGCGGAGTCCTACGAGCAGTACTTC.